The sequence of this T cell receptor beta chain was determined in a study of cytomegalovirus exposure and HLA in healthy donors. Study-level background: Earlier, 150 million to 200 million T cells were analyzed, and over 95 million unique TCR beta sequences were found among them. Whole-study results and caveats: Reports credit the classifier with highly specific, highly sensitive diagnosis of cytomegalovirus status.

PCR was performed using 60 Vbeta and 13 Jbeta primers. The table came from immunoSEQ multiplex PCR; TCRdb's copy has only in-frame clones and leaves some out. The sample carries roughly 100,000 clones, 74% recorded once. This clone was observed a few times. Antigen specificity is unknown. The V and J ends lost 3 bases and 4 bases respectively, with 7 bases between them. Germline loops: CDR1 KGHSH, CDR2 LQKENI. The CDR3 has 12 amino acids. The sample consisted of PBMCs. The rearrangement uses TRBV18 and TRBJ2-7, with D uncertain. This receptor was taken from a man aged 50-60 years in good health and CMV-seropositive. The CDR3 nucleotides are TGTGCCAGCTCACCTACTCAATACGAGCAGTACTTC. It yields the protein CASSPTQYEQYF.